This T cell receptor beta chain emerged from a study of cytomegalovirus exposure and HLA in healthy donors. Broader study findings: Three chains linked to CMV were shown in vitro to be specific for CMV antigens.

Germline V gives CDR1 KGHSH, CDR2 LQKENI. After removal of 3 bases from V and 2 bases from J, the junction contained 4 bases not matched to a gene. The CDR3 covers 15 residues. Vbeta (60) and Jbeta (13) primers were used in the PCR. Generated by immunoSEQ multiplex PCR, the TCRdb table keeps only in-frame clones and is missing some. Of approximately 80,000 clones in the sample, around 68% were seen once. This clone was found a few times. The antigen is not known. Sample: PBMCs. This TCR was sampled from a man aged 30-40 years in good health and CMV-seropositive. The chain employs TRBV18 and TRBJ2-7; 10 nucleotides line up with TRBD1. CDR3 sequence reads: CASSPVGQGTYEQYF. Written as DNA, the CDR3 is TGTGCCAGCTCACCCGTGGGACAGGGGACCTACGAGCAGTACTTC.